Listed here are 11 T cell receptor beta chains from one sample, sequenced in a study of T cells in narcolepsy. Assay: immunoSEQ multiplex PCR; the TCRdb copy retains only in-frame clones and omits some. Found here are roughly 32,000 clones, 80% to 90% of them singletons; the top ten hold 0.9% to 1.2%. Sequenced: CD45RA- memory CD4+ T cells from PBMCs. These TCRs come from a human donor with narcolepsy.

The chain carries TRBV7-9 and TRBJ2-7, with a weak D call TRBD2 (5 bases). The CDR3 has 14 residues. V lost 1 base, J lost 3 bases, and 10 bases lay in between. CDR1 and CDR2 (germline): SEHNR, FQNEAQ (reference sequence). The CDR3 here is CASSLGGRDYEQYF. For the CDR3, the DNA is TGTGCCAGCAGCTTAGGAGGTCGGGACTACGAGCAGTACTTC. Full variable domain (outside the CDR3, taken from reference TRBV7-9 and TRBJ2-7): DTGVSQNPRHKITKRGQNVTFRCDPISEHNRLYWYRQTLGQGPEFLTYFQNEAQLEKSRLLSDRFSAERPKGSFSTLEIQRTEQGDSAMYLCASSLGGRDYEQYFGPGTRLTVT.

This clone was recorded only once. The chain has TRBV6-1 and TRBJ2-1; D tentatively reads TRBD1 or TRBD2 (6 bases each). The V gene lost 6 bases and the J gene lost 1 base, with 10 bases spanning the gap. CDR3 length: 14 residues. Germline CDR1 and CDR2: MNHNS and SASEGT. The CDR3, as DNA: TGTGCCAGCAGGGGGGCGGGGTCCTACAATGAGCAGTTCTTC. Protein sequence: CASRGAGSYNEQFF.

The chain combines TRBV6-6 with TRBJ2-7, with D unresolved. Deletions cut 0 bases from V and 5 bases from J, with 11 bases between. CDR3 size: 14 residues. CDR1 is MNHNY, CDR2 SVGAGI, per germline (reference sequence). DNA of the CDR3: TGTGCCAGCAGTTACTCGCAAACTTGGAACGAGCAGTACTTC. It encodes CASSYSQTWNEQYF.

In this sample, this clone turned up a few times. This chain uses TRBV11-2 with TRBJ2-7, with D uncertain. Germline CDR1 SGHAT, CDR2 FQNNGV. The CDR3 totals 15 residues. With 1 base removed from V and 5 bases from J, the gap between germline ends came to 15 bases. The CDR3 sequence is CASSLGVVKGDEQYF. DNA for the CDR3: TGTGCCAGCAGCTTAGGGGTGGTTAAAGGCGACGAGCAGTACTTC.

The DNA of the CDR3 is TGCGCCAGCAGTCAAACAGGGGGCACTAATGAAAAACTGTTTTTT. This encodes CASSQTGGTNEKLFF. The chain employs TRBV5-1 and TRBJ1-4; TRBD1 matches 9 bases. This CDR3 has 15 amino acids. V lost 5 bases, J lost 2 bases, and 4 bases stayed unmatched. Germline-derived CDR1 and CDR2 are SGHRS and YFSETQ.

This chain links TRBV7-9 with TRBJ2-1, with TRBD2 identical over 11 bases. V was pared by 5 bases and J by 6 bases, with 12 bases of the junction left unmatched. Looked up from germline, CDR1 is SEHNR and CDR2 is FQNEAQ (reference sequence). CDR3 size: 17 residues. CDR3 region: CASSAFSGRASSNEQFF. CDR3 DNA: TGTGCCAGCAGCGCCTTTAGCGGGAGGGCCAGTTCCAATGAGCAGTTCTTC.

This clone was seen a handful of times. The gene calls are TRBV28 and TRBJ2-5; 9 nucleotides agree with TRBD1. CDR3 length equals 16 residues. Germline trimming cut 4 bases from V and 4 bases from J; bases unmatched to any gene: 10. CDR1 and CDR2 from the germline V gene are MDHEN and SYDVKM. CDR3 bases: TGTGCCAGCAGTTCGCCGCGGGGACAGGGATTAGAGACCCAGTACTTC. This encodes CASSSPRGQGLETQYF.

The chain links TRBV15 to TRBJ2-7, with D perhaps matching TRBD1 (6 bases). Per the germline V gene, CDR1 is LNHNV and CDR2 is YYDKDF (reference sequence). The CDR3 covers 13 residues. V lost 2 bases, J lost 7 bases, and 12 bases lay in between. The CDR3 here is CATSRPDSWEQYF. The CDR3 nucleotides are TGTGCCACCAGCAGACCGGACAGTTGGGAGCAGTACTTC.

The CDR3 region is CASSLMNADTQYF. The CDR3 DNA reads as TGTGCCAGCTCACTGATGAATGCAGATACGCAGTATTTT. The V call is TRBV18, the J call TRBJ2-3; D unresolved. This CDR3 contains 13 residues. From germline, CDR1 is KGHSH and CDR2 LQKENI. Trimming stripped 4 bases from V and 4 bases from J, with 9 bases between.

The V call is TRBV30, the J call TRBJ1-1, with D possibly matching TRBD1 (5 bases). The CDR3 has 12 residues. V was shortened by 2 bases and J by 8 bases, with 12 bases between the two germline ends. From germline, CDR1 is GTSNPN and CDR2 SVGIG (reference sequence). CDR3 residues: CAWSFPDREAFF. The CDR3 DNA reads as TGTGCCTGGAGTTTCCCCGACAGAGAAGCTTTCTTT. Complete variable domain (other parts from reference TRBV30 and TRBJ1-1): SQTIHQWPATLVQPVGSPLSLECTVEGTSNPNLYWYRQAAGRGLQLLFYSVGIGQISSEVPQNLSASRPQDRQFILSSKKLLLSDSGFYLCAWSFPDREAFFGQGTRLTVV.

The chain couples TRBV11-3 to TRBJ1-4; D is perhaps TRBD1 (6 bases). Germline V lookup: CDR1 SGHNT, CDR2 YENEEA. The V end was cut by 1 base, the J end by 3 bases, with 9 bases between. The CDR3 is 15 amino acids. The CDR3 DNA follows: TGTGCCAGCAGCTTAGGTCCAGGGGCTAATGAAAAACTGTTTTTT. Residues: CASSLGPGANEKLFF.